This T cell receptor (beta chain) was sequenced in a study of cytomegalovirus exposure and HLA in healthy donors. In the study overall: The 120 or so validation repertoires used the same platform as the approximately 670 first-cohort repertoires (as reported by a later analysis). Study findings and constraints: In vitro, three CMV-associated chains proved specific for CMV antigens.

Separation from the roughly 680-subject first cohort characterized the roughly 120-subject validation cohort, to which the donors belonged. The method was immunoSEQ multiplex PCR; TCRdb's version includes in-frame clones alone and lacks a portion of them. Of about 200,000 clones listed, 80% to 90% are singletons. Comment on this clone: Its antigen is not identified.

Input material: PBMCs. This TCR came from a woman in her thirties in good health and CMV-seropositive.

The CDR3 reads CASSLEGISHEQYF. Written as DNA, the CDR3 is TGTGCCAGCAGTTTGGAGGGGATTAGCCACGAGCAGTACTTC. The chain is built from TRBV27 and TRBJ2-7, with D perhaps TRBD2 (6 bases). There are 14 residues in the CDR3. V dropped 3 bases and J dropped 5 bases, with 14 bases sitting between them. The V gene's germline CDR1 is MNHEY and CDR2 SMNVEV (reference sequence).